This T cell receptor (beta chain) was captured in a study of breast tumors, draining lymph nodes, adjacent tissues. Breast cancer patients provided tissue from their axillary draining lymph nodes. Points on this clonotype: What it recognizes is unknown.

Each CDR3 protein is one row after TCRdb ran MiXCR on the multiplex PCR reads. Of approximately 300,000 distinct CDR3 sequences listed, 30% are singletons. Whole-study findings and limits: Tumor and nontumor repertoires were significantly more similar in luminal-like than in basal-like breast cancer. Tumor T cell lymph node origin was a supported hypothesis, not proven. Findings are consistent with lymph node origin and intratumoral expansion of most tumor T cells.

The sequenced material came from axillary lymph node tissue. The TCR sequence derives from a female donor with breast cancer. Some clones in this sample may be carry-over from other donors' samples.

CDR3 residues: CASSAGTSGAYEQYF. CDR3 nucleotides: TGTGCCAGCAGCGCAGGGACTAGCGGCGCCTACGAGCAGTACTTC. The J gene is TRBJ2-7, the V gene TRBV2, with 11 bases that match TRBD2. V shed 6 bases, J shed 2 bases, and the junction held 6 bases outside the gene matches. The CDR3 loop spans 15 amino acids. Germline V gene lookup returns CDR1 SNHLY and CDR2 FYNNEI. The variable domain in full, completed from reference TRBV2 and TRBJ2-7, reads EPEVTQTPSHQVTQMGQEVILRCVPISNHLYFYWYRQILGQKVEFLVSFYNNEISEKSEIFDDQFSVERPDGSNFTLKIRSTKLEDSAMYFCASSAGTSGAYEQYFGPGTRLTVT.